The TCR beta chain under discussion was sequenced for a study of T-cell reconstitution after alpha-beta-depleted transplantation in children. Whole-study results and caveats: Newly made T cells mostly supplied T-cell counts and diversity one year after transplant. It was surviving recipient T cells and thymic progenitors that gave some patients high TCRbeta diversity at day 60. It was reported that alpha-beta T cells came from several hundred expanded graft clones (about two months after transplant).

Unique molecular identifiers were used in preparing the TCRbeta library. TCRdb reanalysed the PCR reads using MiXCR and keeps one entry per CDR3 protein. The data show about 17,000 distinct CDR3 sequences, approximately 5.5% seen once. This clonotype was seen many times. Its specificity is unknown. The CDR3 spans 18 residues. V dropped 1 base and J dropped 6; count of bases not matched to a gene: 10. The V gene's germline CDR1 is SGDLS and CDR2 YYNGEE. J is TRBJ2-2 and V is TRBV9; 12 nucleotides align to TRBD2. Source: PBMCs, taken before TCRalphabeta/CD19-depleted stem cell transplant. The clonotype originates from a boy between 10 and 17 years old with acute lymphoblastic leukemia, due to receive a stem cell transplant. CDR3 in amino acids: CASSVWSSGGAGAGELFF. Written as DNA, the CDR3 is TGTGCCAGCAGCGTATGGTCTAGCGGGGGGGCTGGGGCCGGGGAGCTGTTTTTT.